A single sample is the source of the 20 T cell receptor beta chains below, sequenced in a study of CD8+CD57+ T cells in acquired aplastic anemia. Genomic DNA served as template for TCR beta VDJ and CDR3 profiling. A single record per CDR3 protein comes from TCRdb applying MiXCR to the reads. The sample includes fewer than 250,000 distinct CDR3 sequences, roughly half of them seen just once. The sequenced sample consisted of sorted CD4+, CD8+, or CD8+CD57+ T cells (not recorded which) from PBMCs. These receptors came from a human donor in good health, serving as a control.

This clonotype was counted ten times or more. The chain's CDR3 is CASSGRQGVADTQYF. The CDR3 DNA follows: TGTGCCAGCAGCGGAAGACAGGGGGTAGCAGATACGCAGTATTTT. The chain couples TRBV9 to TRBJ2-3, with 9 bases aligning to TRBD1. This CDR3 is built from 15 residues. The V segment lost 3 bases and the J segment 4 bases; nucleotides outside the gene matches: 6. Germline V gene sequence: CDR1 SGDLS, CDR2 YYNGEE.

Points on this clonotype: A much larger clone lies one base from this, so it may be a read error. The J gene is TRBJ1-2, the V gene TRBV4-1; D gene uncertain. Germline CDR1 reads MGHRA; CDR2 reads YSYEKL. This CDR3 comprises 15 residues. CDR3 sequence: CVSSPGTGSNYGYTF. Written as DNA, the CDR3 is TGCGTCAGCAGCCCGGGTACGGGATCTAACTATGGCTACACCTTC.

For this clonotype: A single base separates this from a much larger clone, so it may be a read error. The chain uses TRBV5-5 and TRBJ2-7; TRBD1 aligns across 10 bases. The germline V gene has CDR1 SGHKS and CDR2 YYEKEE (reference sequence). CDR3 length: 16 amino acids. CDR3 DNA: TGTGCCAGCACCCGTTTTGGGGGACAGGGGAATTACGGGCAGTACTTC. Its translation: CASTRFGGQGNYGQYF.

J is TRBJ2-2 and V is TRBV27; D is unclear. This CDR3 is 10 amino acids long. The germline CDR1 and CDR2 sequences are MNHEY and SMNVEV (reference sequence). CDR3 amino acids: CRENTGELFF. The CDR3 DNA follows: TGTAGGGAGAACACCGGGGAGCTGTTTTTT.

The chain links TRBV7-2 to TRBJ2-7; TRBD2 aligns across 16 bases. CDR3 length: 15 amino acids. V shed 4 bases and J 4 bases; nucleotides not matched to a gene: 1. CDR1 SGHTA and CDR2 FQGNSA come from the germline V gene. The CDR3 DNA sequence: TGTGCCAGCAGCTGGGGACTAGCGGGGGGGTACGAGCAGTACTTC. It codes for CASSWGLAGGYEQYF.

This chain connects TRBV24-1 to TRBJ2-2; 12 bases fit TRBD2. Germline trimming cut 12 bases from V and 6 bases from J; bases unmatched to any gene: 10. In germline, CDR1 is KGHDR, CDR2 SFDVKD. The length of the CDR3 is 15 residues. As DNA, the CDR3 is TGTGCCGCCTCGGGACTAGCGGGCTCACCCGGGGAGCTGTTTTTT. Its translation is CAASGLAGSPGELFF.

Regarding this clonotype: Here the CDR3 omits its conserved ending phenylalanine or tryptophan, so a read error is the likely source. It is unclear where the CDR3 begins or ends on the DNA, so no DNA is shown, and the CDR3 is as TCRdb lists it. The chain employs TRBV2 and TRBJ2-6; the D call in the table, TRBD2, was not verified against the DNA. Germline CDR1 SNHLY, CDR2 FYNNEI. With termini counted, the CDR3 has 8 amino acids. The CDR3 sequence is CASRPTSG.

Ten or more counts support this clonotype. The gene calls are TRBV28 and TRBJ2-7; 9 bases map to TRBD1. There are 14 residues in the CDR3. V shed 6 bases and J 2 bases; nucleotides not matched to a gene: 5. The germline CDR1 and CDR2 sequences are MDHEN and SYDVKM. CDR3 in amino acids: CASRGTGGPYEQYF. The CDR3 DNA reads TGTGCCAGCAGAGGAACAGGGGGCCCCTACGAGCAGTACTTC.

The count of this clonotype is one. This chain connects TRBV7-3 to TRBJ1-6, with 8 bases fitting TRBD1. V shed 5 bases, J shed 6 bases, and the junction held 9 bases outside the gene matches. The germline gives CDR1 SGHTA, CDR2 FQGTGA. The CDR3 is made up of 16 amino acids. The CDR3 DNA reads TGTGCCAGCAGCCCCCTTGCGGGACAGGCTAATTCACCCCTCCACTTT. It yields the protein CASSPLAGQANSPLHF.

This clonotype was recorded at least ten times. The chain employs TRBV6-1 and TRBJ1-2; no clear D gene. V gave up 5 bases and J gave up 1 base, with 8 bases separating them. The CDR3 has 13 amino acids. Germline assignment: CDR1 MNHNS and CDR2 SASEGT. The DNA of the CDR3 is TGTGCCAGCAGTCAGGACCGTAACTATGGCTACACCTTC. Protein sequence: CASSQDRNYGYTF.

This clonotype was recorded at least ten times. The rearrangement joins TRBV4-3 to TRBJ2-7, with unresolved D. The CDR3 contains 14 residues. V was pared by 6 bases and J by 1 base, with 13 bases between. CDR1 and CDR2 from the germline V gene are LGHNA and YSLEER. The CDR3, as DNA: TGCGCCAGCAGTCCCTCCGGTATATCCTACGAGCAGTACTTC. Its protein is CASSPSGISYEQYF.

This clonotype occurred many times. The chain recombines TRBV7-9 with TRBJ2-5; the D gene is possibly TRBD1 (6 bases). The germline CDR1 and CDR2 sequences are SEHNR and FQNEAQ (reference sequence). The length of the CDR3 is 14 residues. The ends were cut back, 5 bases at V and 3 bases at J, with 13 bases in the middle. Here the CDR3 DNA reads TGTGCCAGCAGCCACAAAACAGGGAAAGAGACCCAGTACTTC. This encodes CASSHKTGKETQYF.

This clonotype was counted at least ten times. The chain recombines TRBV5-1 with TRBJ1-4, with D hard to call. Germline V lookup: CDR1 SGHRS, CDR2 YFSETQ. This CDR3 is built from 16 residues. Trimming removed 0 bases at V and 3 bases at J, with 12 bases between. CDR3 loop: CASSLGGPTANEKLFF. CDR3 bases: TGCGCCAGCAGCTTGGGAGGTCCCACGGCTAATGAAAAACTGTTTTTT.

This chain connects TRBV9 to TRBJ2-5; maybe TRBD1 (5 bases). V lost 5 bases, J lost 6 bases, and 11 bases lay in between. Germline V gives CDR1 SGDLS, CDR2 YYNGEE. The length of the CDR3 is 12 residues. The DNA of the CDR3 is TGTGCCAGCAGTCTTAAGGGGAAGACCCAGTACTTC. This gives the protein CASSLKGKTQYF.

This clonotype came up once. This chain joins TRBV10-3 and TRBJ2-3; D is undetermined. The V end lost 0 bases, the J end lost 0 bases, and 10 bases lay between the germline ends. The length of the CDR3 is 16 residues. Germline V gene sequence: CDR1 ENHRY, CDR2 SYGVKD. CDR3 sequence reads: CAISESVVISTDTQYF. The CDR3 DNA is TGTGCCATCAGTGAGTCGGTGGTCATTAGCACAGATACGCAGTATTTT.

As regards this clonotype: This is likely a read error, given that the CDR3 carries no conserved phenylalanine or tryptophan at its end. This rearrangement joins TRBV7-9 to TRBJ2-5; TRBD1 agrees at 7 bases. The last part of the DNA fits TRBJ2-1 better; the J call may be wrong. Germline CDR1 is SEHNR and CDR2 is FQNEAQ (reference sequence). The CDR3 spans 16 residues. This CDR3 is CASSSEDRRRYNEQFI. CDR3 DNA sequence: TGTGCCAGCAGCTCGGAGGACAGGAGAAGGTACAATGAGCAGTTCATC.

This clonotype was recorded many times. This chain links TRBV9 with TRBJ1-3, with 7 bases identical to TRBD1. The V gene's germline CDR1 is SGDLS and CDR2 YYNGEE. There are 16 residues in the CDR3. The junction had 7 bases not matched to a gene; V was cut back by 0 bases and J by 4 bases. The CDR3 nucleotides are TGTGCCAGCAGCGTAGCCACACAGGGGTTAGGAAACACCATATATTTT. Its protein product is CASSVATQGLGNTIYF. The whole variable domain, filled in from reference TRBV9 and TRBJ1-3, reads DSGVTQTPKHLITATGQRVTLRCSPRSGDLSVYWYQQSLDQGLQFLIQYYNGEERAKGNILERFSAQQFPDLHSELNLSSLELGDSALYFCASSVATQGLGNTIYFGEGSWLTVV.

This clonotype was found many times. The rearrangement uses TRBV20-1 and TRBJ1-2; no reliable D call. The CDR3 has 10 residues. Trimming shortened V by 4 bases and J by 10 bases, and 10 bases separated the two germline ends. Germline V gives CDR1 DFQATT, CDR2 SNEGSKA (reference sequence). The CDR3 is CSAKDTYYTF. The CDR3 DNA reads as TGCAGTGCTAAAGACACCTACTACACCTTC.

The V call is TRBV7-2, the J call TRBJ2-7; TRBD2 aligns across 9 bases. Losses at the gene ends were 3 bases for V and 12 bases for J; bases not matched to a gene: 3. The CDR3 runs 11 residues. Germline loops: CDR1 SGHTA, CDR2 FQGNSA. The CDR3 bases are TGTGCCAGCAGCTTGGGACTAGCTTGGTACTTC. This translates into CASSLGLAWYF.

Comment on this clonotype: At one end the junction does not follow the germline gene, possibly because of a read error. V gene TRBV29-1 combines with J gene TRBJ1-1, with D unclear. The CDR3 runs to 12 residues. Germline CDR1 and CDR2: SQVTM and ANQGSEA. CDR3 residues: CSVASINTGALF. The CDR3 DNA reads as TGCAGCGTTGCAAGTATAAACACTGGAGCTCTCTTT.